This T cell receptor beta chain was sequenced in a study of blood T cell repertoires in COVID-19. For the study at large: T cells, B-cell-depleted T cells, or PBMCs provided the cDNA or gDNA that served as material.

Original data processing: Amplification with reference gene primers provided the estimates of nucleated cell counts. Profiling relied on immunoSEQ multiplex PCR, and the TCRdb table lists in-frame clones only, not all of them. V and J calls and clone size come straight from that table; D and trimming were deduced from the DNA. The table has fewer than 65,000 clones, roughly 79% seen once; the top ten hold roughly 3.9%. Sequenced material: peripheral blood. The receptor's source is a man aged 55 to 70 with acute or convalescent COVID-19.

As DNA, the CDR3 is TGCAGCGTTGAAGGACAAACCGGGGAGCTGTTTTTT. Amino acid sequence: CSVEGQTGELFF. The V and J genes are TRBV29-1 and TRBJ2-2; D gene ambiguous. Germline V gene sequence: CDR1 SQVTM, CDR2 ANQGSEA. The V end was cut by 1 base, the J end by 5 bases, with 5 bases between. The CDR3 length is 12 residues.